The rows below give T cell receptor beta chains drawn from one sample of a study of blood T cell repertoires in COVID-19. TCRdb's copy holds only in-frame clones and misses some; the assay was immunoSEQ multiplex PCR. The sample consists of about 300,000 clones, around 89% of them appearing once. The specimen was peripheral blood. These receptors all stem from a woman aged 30 to 39 who had recovered from COVID-19. Each CDR3 is given with its conserved first and last residue. A D gene is named only where the DNA matches it firmly. Clone size is shown for a subset of rows, as once, few, many or a class of expanded clone.

J gene,clone size,D gene,V gene,CDR3 protein,CDR3 DNA
TRBJ2-5,NA,TRBD1,TRBV27,CASSLRRNRGILETQYF,TGTGCCAGCAGTTTAAGAAGGAACAGGGGGATATTGGAGACCCAGTACTTC
TRBJ2-5,NA,NA,TRBV27,CASSLRSGIQETQYF,TGTGCCAGCAGTTTACGCTCCGGGATCCAAGAGACCCAGTACTTC
TRBJ1-5,NA,TRBD1,TRBV10-3,CAISESDRGGNQPQHF,TGTGCCATCAGTGAGTCGGACAGGGGTGGCAATCAGCCCCAGCATTTT
TRBJ1-2,NA,TRBD1,TRBV7-2,CASSRRQGARGGYTF,TGTGCCAGCAGCCGGAGACAGGGGGCGCGAGGAGGCTACACCTTC
TRBJ1-4,once,NA,TRBV9,CASSVASSPGEKLFF,TGTGCCAGCAGCGTAGCGTCCTCCCCGGGGGAAAAACTGTTTTTT
TRBJ1-1,NA,NA,TRBV4-1,CASSQRQNMNTEAFF,TGCGCCAGCAGCCAAAGACAGAACATGAACACTGAAGCTTTCTTT
TRBJ1-1,NA,NA,TRBV29-1,CSVGTLNTEAFF,TGCAGCGTGGGGACACTGAACACTGAAGCTTTCTTT
TRBJ1-1,NA,NA,TRBV27,CASSVGHPFRAFF,TGTGCCAGCAGTGTGGGACACCCTTTTCGAGCTTTCTTT
TRBJ1-6,few,NA,TRBV5-8,CASSSQDSYNSPLHF,TGTGCCAGCAGCTCCCAGGACAGCTATAATTCACCCCTCCACTTT
TRBJ1-2,NA,NA,TRBV25-1,CASSGKSGPNYGYTF,TGTGCCAGCAGTGGAAAGTCAGGCCCTAACTATGGCTACACCTTC
TRBJ2-4,NA,NA,TRBV5-6,CASSNTGGNIQYF,TGTGCCAGCAGTAACACCGGGGGAAACATTCAGTACTTC
TRBJ2-5,NA,NA,TRBV5-6,CASSLRRALRETQYF,TGTGCCAGCAGCTTGCGCAGGGCGCTTAGAGAGACCCAGTACTTC
TRBJ1-1,few,TRBD1,TRBV6-5,CASSVGQGLDTEAFF,TGTGCCAGCAGCGTGGGACAGGGGTTGGACACTGAAGCTTTCTTT
TRBJ1-1,NA,NA,TRBV5-1,CASSLDGGVNTEAFF,TGCGCCAGCAGCTTGGACGGGGGAGTGAACACTGAAGCTTTCTTT
TRBJ1-4,NA,NA,TRBV28,CASSPEINHEKLFF,TGTGCCAGCAGCCCCGAGATCAACCACGAAAAACTGTTTTTT
TRBJ1-1,NA,TRBD1,TRBV5-8,CASSFWAGTGVHTEAFF,TGTGCCAGCAGCTTTTGGGCGGGGACAGGGGTTCACACTGAAGCTTTCTTT
TRBJ2-5,NA,NA,TRBV12-3/TRBV12-4,CASSEGLEETQYF,TGTGCCAGCAGCGAGGGACTTGAAGAGACCCAGTACTTC
TRBJ2-1,NA,TRBD1,TRBV9,CASSEQGNNEQFF,TGTGCCAGCAGCGAACAGGGGAACAATGAGCAGTTCTTC
TRBJ2-3,NA,NA,TRBV6-1,CASSEVLAGADTQYF,TGTGCCAGCAGTGAAGTATTAGCAGGGGCAGATACGCAGTATTTT
TRBJ2-2,NA,NA,TRBV7-2,CASSLQGWAGELFF,TGTGCCAGCAGCTTACAGGGGTGGGCCGGGGAGCTGTTTTTT
TRBJ1-2,NA,TRBD1,TRBV6-5,CASSYLRTGGSYGYTF,TGTGCCAGCAGTTATTTGCGGACAGGGGGCTCCTATGGCTACACCTTC
TRBJ2-7,once,NA,TRBV27,CASRGQGSSYEQYF,TGTGCCAGCAGGGGCCAGGGCAGCTCCTACGAGCAGTACTTC
TRBJ1-1,NA,NA,TRBV10-3,CAISEFTAEAFF,TGTGCCATCAGTGAGTTTACAGCTGAAGCTTTCTTT
TRBJ1-3,NA,NA,TRBV5-8,CASTQQPLSGNTIYF,TGTGCCAGCACCCAACAGCCTCTCTCTGGAAACACCATATATTTT
TRBJ1-4,few,NA,TRBV3-1/TRBV3-2,CASSQLDRHRIGNANEKLFF,TGTGCCAGCAGCCAACTCGACAGGCACCGTATCGGCAATGCTAATGAAAAACTGTTTTTT
TRBJ1-2,NA,NA,TRBV28,CASSPAGKGYGYTF,TGTGCCAGCAGTCCGGCGGGTAAGGGCTATGGCTACACCTTC
TRBJ2-3,NA,TRBD2,TRBV11-2,CASSTSGGKDTQYF,TGTGCCAGCAGCACTAGCGGGGGGAAGGATACGCAGTATTTT
TRBJ2-7,NA,NA,TRBV4-2,CASSQGLEGGYYEQYF,TGTGCCAGCAGCCAGGGGCTGGAGGGGGGGTACTACGAGCAGTACTTC
TRBJ1-5,NA,NA,TRBV7-9,CASSLMYSNQPQHF,TGTGCCAGCAGCTTAATGTATAGCAATCAGCCCCAGCATTTT
TRBJ2-7,once,NA,TRBV18,CASSPNRRGASDEQYF,TGTGCCAGCTCACCAAATCGACGCGGCGCCAGCGACGAGCAGTACTTC
TRBJ1-1,NA,NA,TRBV11-3,CASRQSAGAEAFF,TGTGCCAGCCGCCAGTCCGCGGGAGCTGAAGCTTTCTTT
TRBJ1-5,NA,NA,TRBV25-1,CASSDITGDQPQHF,TGTGCCAGCAGTGATATCACGGGGGATCAGCCCCAGCATTTT
TRBJ1-6,NA,NA,TRBV9,CASSVSDRRRLDSPLHF,TGTGCCAGCAGCGTAAGTGACAGGAGGAGGTTGGATTCACCCCTCCACTTT
TRBJ2-7,NA,TRBD2,TRBV6-5,CASSLLAGSSYEQYF,TGTGCCAGCAGTTTACTAGCGGGGAGCTCCTACGAGCAGTACTTC
TRBJ1-4,once,TRBD1,TRBV7-2,CASSLGTGALNEKLFF,TGTGCCAGCAGCTTAGGCACAGGGGCACTTAATGAAAAACTGTTTTTT
TRBJ2-1,NA,NA,TRBV4-1,CASSQGRGPSYNEQFF,TGCGCCAGCAGCCAAGGGCGGGGGCCCTCCTACAATGAGCAGTTCTTC
TRBJ2-3,NA,NA,TRBV3-1/TRBV3-2,CASSFLGSTDTQYF,TGTGCCAGCAGCTTTCTGGGCAGCACAGATACGCAGTATTTT
TRBJ2-5,NA,NA,TRBV5-1,CASSYTGLETQYF,TGCGCCAGCAGTTACACAGGGTTAGAGACCCAGTACTTC
TRBJ2-7,NA,NA,TRBV12-3/TRBV12-4,CASSSFYEQYF,TGTGCCAGCAGTTCATTTTACGAGCAGTACTTC